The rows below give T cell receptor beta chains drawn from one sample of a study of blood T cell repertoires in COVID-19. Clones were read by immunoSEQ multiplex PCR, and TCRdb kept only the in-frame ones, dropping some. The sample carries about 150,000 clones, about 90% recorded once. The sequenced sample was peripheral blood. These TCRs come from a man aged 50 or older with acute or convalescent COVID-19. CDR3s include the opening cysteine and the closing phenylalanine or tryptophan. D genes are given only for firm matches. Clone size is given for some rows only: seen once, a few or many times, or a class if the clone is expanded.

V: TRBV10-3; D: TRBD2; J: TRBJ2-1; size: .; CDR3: CAIRGGTSGSRVANEQFF; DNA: TGTGCCATCAGGGGTGGGACTAGCGGGAGCAGAGTCGCGAATGAGCAGTTCTTC
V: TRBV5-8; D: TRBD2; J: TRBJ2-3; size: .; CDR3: CASSLGAGGSTDTQYF; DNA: TGTGCCAGCAGCTTGGGGGCCGGGGGGTCCACAGATACGCAGTATTTT
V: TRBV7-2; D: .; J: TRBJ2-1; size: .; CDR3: CASSLEVARRYNEQFF; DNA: TGTGCCAGCAGCTTAGAGGTAGCCCGGCGGTACAATGAGCAGTTCTTC
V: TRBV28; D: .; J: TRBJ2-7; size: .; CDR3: CASSLSPAGNYEQYF; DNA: TGTGCCAGCAGTTTATCCCCGGCAGGGAACTACGAGCAGTACTTC
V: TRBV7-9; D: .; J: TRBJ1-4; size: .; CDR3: CASSLGDRPSANEKLFF; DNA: TGTGCCAGCAGCTTAGGTGACAGACCCTCGGCTAATGAAAAACTGTTTTTT
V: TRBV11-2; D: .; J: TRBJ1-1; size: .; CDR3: CASSFGQTFYTEAFF; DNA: TGTGCCAGCAGCTTTGGACAGACCTTTTACACTGAAGCTTTCTTT
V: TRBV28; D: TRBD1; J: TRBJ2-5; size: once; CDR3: CASSLWTGAETQYF; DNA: TGTGCCAGCAGTTTATGGACAGGGGCGGAGACCCAGTACTTC
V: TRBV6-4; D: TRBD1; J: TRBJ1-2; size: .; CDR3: CASRRDRGSYGYTF; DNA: TGTGCCAGCAGGAGGGACAGGGGATCGTATGGCTACACCTTC
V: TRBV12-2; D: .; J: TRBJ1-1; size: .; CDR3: CASRFRCTEAFF; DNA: TGTGCAAGTCGCTTCCGTTGCACTGAAGCTTTCTTT
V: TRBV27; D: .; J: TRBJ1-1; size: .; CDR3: CASSLQGYTEAFF; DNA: TGTGCCAGCAGTTTACAGGGATACACTGAAGCTTTCTTT
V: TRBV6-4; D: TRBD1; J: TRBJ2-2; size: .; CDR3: CASSDSPGQGYVGGGTGELFF; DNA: TGTGCCAGCAGTGACTCTCCGGGACAGGGGTATGTGGGAGGAGGGACCGGGGAGCTGTTTTTT
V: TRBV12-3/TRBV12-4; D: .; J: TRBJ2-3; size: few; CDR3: CASRETLNTQYF; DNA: TGTGCCAGCAGGGAGACTTTAAATACGCAGTATTTT
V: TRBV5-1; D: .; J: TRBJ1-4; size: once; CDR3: CASSSTGSTNEKLFF; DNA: TGCGCCAGCAGCTCGACAGGTTCAACTAATGAAAAACTGTTTTTT
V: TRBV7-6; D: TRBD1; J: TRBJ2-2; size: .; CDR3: CASSSQGAYTGELFF; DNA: TGTGCCAGCAGCTCACAGGGGGCTTACACCGGGGAGCTGTTTTTT
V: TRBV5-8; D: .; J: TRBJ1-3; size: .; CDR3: CASSSRVISSGNTIYF; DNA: TGTGCCAGCAGCTCACGAGTAATAAGCTCTGGAAACACCATATATTTT
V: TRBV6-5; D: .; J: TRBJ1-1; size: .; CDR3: CASSYAGTLNTEAFF; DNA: TGTGCCAGCAGTTACGCCGGGACACTGAACACTGAAGCTTTCTTT
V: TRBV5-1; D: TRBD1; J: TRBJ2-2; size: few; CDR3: CASRPGQGLTGELFF; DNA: TGCGCCAGCAGGCCGGGACAGGGGTTAACCGGGGAGCTGTTTTTT
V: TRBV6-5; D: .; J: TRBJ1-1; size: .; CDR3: CASSKQGWRDTEAFF; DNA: TGTGCCAGCAGTAAGCAGGGGTGGAGAGACACTGAAGCTTTCTTT
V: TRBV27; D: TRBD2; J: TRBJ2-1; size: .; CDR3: CASSSRLAGASFNEQFF; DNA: TGTGCCAGCAGTTCAAGACTAGCGGGGGCGAGCTTTAATGAGCAGTTCTTC
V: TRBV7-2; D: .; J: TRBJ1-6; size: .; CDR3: CASSFYNNSPLHF; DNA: TGTGCCAGCAGCTTTTACAATAATTCACCCCTCCACTTT
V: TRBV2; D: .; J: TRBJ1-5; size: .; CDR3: CASSEGGTGSQPQHF; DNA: TGTGCCAGCAGTGAAGGCGGGACGGGGAGTCAGCCCCAGCATTTT
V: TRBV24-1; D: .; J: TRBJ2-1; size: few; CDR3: CATSDQEGPGNEQFF; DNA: TGTGCCACCAGTGATCAGGAAGGCCCGGGAAATGAGCAGTTCTTC
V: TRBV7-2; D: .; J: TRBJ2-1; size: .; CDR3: CASSLERGLWNEQFF; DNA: TGTGCCAGCAGCTTAGAACGGGGACTGTGGAATGAGCAGTTCTTC
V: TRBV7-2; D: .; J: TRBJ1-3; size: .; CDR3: CASSPKPGNTIYF; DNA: TGTGCCAGCAGCCCCAAGCCTGGAAACACCATATATTTT
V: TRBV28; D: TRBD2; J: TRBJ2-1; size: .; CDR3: CASRGTSGNGEQFF; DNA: TGTGCCAGCAGAGGGACTAGCGGGAATGGTGAGCAGTTCTTC
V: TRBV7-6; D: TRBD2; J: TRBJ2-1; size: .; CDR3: CASSPEGTSGPTYNEQFF; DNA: TGTGCCAGCAGCCCGGAGGGAACTAGCGGGCCCACCTACAATGAGCAGTTCTTC
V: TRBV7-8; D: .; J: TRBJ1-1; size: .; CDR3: CASSFSRRTADTEAFF; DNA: TGTGCCAGCAGCTTCAGCCGACGGACAGCGGACACTGAAGCTTTCTTT
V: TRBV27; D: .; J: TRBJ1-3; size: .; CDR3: CASSTGSGNTIYF; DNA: TGTGCCAGCAGTACCGGCTCTGGAAACACCATATATTTT
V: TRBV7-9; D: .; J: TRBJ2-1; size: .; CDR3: CASTQGGVNEQFF; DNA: TGTGCCAGCACCCAGGGCGGGGTTAACGAGCAGTTCTTC
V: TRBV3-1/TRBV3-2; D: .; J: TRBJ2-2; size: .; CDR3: CASSRGAAGRYGEPFF; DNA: TGTGCCAGCAGCCGAGGGGCGGCGGGGAGGTACGGGGAGCCGTTTTTT
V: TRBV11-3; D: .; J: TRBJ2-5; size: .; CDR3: CASSLWPGGHQYF; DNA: TGTGCCAGCAGCTTATGGCCGGGGGGCCACCAGTACTTC
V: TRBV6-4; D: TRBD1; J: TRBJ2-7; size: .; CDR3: CASRTQDRAYEQYF; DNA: TGTGCCAGCAGAACACAGGACAGGGCCTACGAGCAGTACTTC
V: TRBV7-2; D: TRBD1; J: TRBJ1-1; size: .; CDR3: CASSLAMEGADEAFF; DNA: TGTGCCAGCAGCTTAGCGATGGAGGGGGCCGACGAAGCTTTCTTT
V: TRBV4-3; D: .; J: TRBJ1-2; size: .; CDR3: CASSQVGGDGYTF; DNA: TGCGCCAGCAGCCAAGTGGGGGGGGACGGCTACACCTTC
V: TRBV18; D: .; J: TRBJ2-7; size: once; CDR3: CASSPGGQGFEQYF; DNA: TGTGCCAGCTCACCAGGTGGGCAGGGGTTCGAGCAGTACTTC
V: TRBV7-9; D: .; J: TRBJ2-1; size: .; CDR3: CASSLAFDNEQFF; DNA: TGTGCCAGCAGCTTAGCCTTTGACAATGAGCAGTTCTTC
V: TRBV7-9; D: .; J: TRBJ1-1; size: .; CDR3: CATGGKNTEAFF; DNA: TGTGCCACCGGGGGGAAGAACACTGAAGCTTTCTTT
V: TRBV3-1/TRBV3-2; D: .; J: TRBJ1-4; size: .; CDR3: CASSQRVATNEKLFF; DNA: TGTGCCAGCAGCCAACGGGTCGCAACTAATGAAAAACTGTTTTTT
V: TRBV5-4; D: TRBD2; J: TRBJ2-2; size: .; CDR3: CASSPDRAGAGELFF; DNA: TGTGCCAGCAGCCCGGATCGGGCGGGGGCCGGGGAGCTGTTTTTT
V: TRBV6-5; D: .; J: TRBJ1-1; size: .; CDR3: CASGGWEPEAFF; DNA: TGTGCCAGCGGGGGCTGGGAGCCTGAAGCTTTCTTT
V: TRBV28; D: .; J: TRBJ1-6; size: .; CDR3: CASSLWGDRGYSPLHF; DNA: TGTGCCAGCAGTTTATGGGGCGACAGAGGATATTCACCCCTCCACTTT
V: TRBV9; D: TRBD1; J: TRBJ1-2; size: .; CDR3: CASSTTGQGSTYGYTF; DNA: TGTGCCAGCAGTACCACAGGACAGGGGAGTACCTATGGCTACACCTTC
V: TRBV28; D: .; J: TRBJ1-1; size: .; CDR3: CASTLRRATEAFF; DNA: TGTGCCAGCACCCTTAGGAGGGCGACTGAAGCTTTCTTT
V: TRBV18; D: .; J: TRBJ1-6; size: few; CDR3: CASSFGGKMDNSPLHF; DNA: TGTGCCAGCTCTTTCGGAGGGAAAATGGATAATTCACCCCTCCACTTT
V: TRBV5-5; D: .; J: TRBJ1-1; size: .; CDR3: CASSLAIGHEVQAFF; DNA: TGTGCCAGCAGCTTGGCCATTGGACACGAGGTACAGGCTTTCTTT
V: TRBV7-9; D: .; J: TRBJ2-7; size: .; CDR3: CASSSKGGSSYEQYF; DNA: TGTGCCAGCAGCTCCAAAGGCGGTAGCTCCTACGAGCAGTACTTC
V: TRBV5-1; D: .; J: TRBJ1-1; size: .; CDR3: CASSLDVAFEAFF; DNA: TGCGCCAGCAGCTTGGATGTGGCCTTTGAAGCTTTCTTT
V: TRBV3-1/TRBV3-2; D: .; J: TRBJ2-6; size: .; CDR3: CASSDSSGANVLTF; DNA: TGTGCCAGCAGCGACAGCTCTGGGGCCAACGTCCTGACTTTC
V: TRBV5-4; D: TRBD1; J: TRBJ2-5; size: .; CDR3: CASSAQGAETQYF; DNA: TGTGCCAGCAGCGCACAGGGGGCTGAGACCCAGTACTTC
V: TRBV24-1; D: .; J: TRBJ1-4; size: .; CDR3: CATTGGVRNEKLFF; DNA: TGTGCCACCACCGGGGGGGTACGTAATGAAAAACTGTTTTTT
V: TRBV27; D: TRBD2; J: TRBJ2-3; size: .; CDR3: CASRLRGGVDTQYF; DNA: TGTGCCAGCCGACTCCGGGGGGGCGTGGATACGCAGTATTTT
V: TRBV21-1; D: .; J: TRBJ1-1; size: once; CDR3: CASSKEGRGPSQNTEAFF; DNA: TGTGCCAGCAGCAAAGAAGGCAGGGGGCCGAGTCAGAACACTGAAGCTTTCTTT